This T cell receptor beta chain was identified in a study of blood T cell repertoires in COVID-19. Clones were read by immunoSEQ multiplex PCR, and TCRdb kept only the in-frame ones, dropping some. The sample includes some 300,000 clones, 85% to 90% of them seen just once. The germline V gene encodes CDR1 SGHAT and CDR2 FQNNGV. Trimming took off 2 bases at V and 3 bases at J, with 5 bases between the two ends. The CDR3 extends over 12 amino acids. V and J are TRBV11-2 and TRBJ2-7, with D possibly TRBD1 on 5 matching bases. This TCR was recovered from a woman aged 45-60 years with COVID-19, enrolled during active disease. The specimen sequenced was peripheral blood. Written as DNA, the CDR3 is TGTGCCAGCAGCTTACAGGGCTACGAGCAGTACTTC. Residues: CASSLQGYEQYF.